This T cell receptor (beta chain) is from a study of blood T cell repertoires in COVID-19. Overall study context: There were acute and convalescent COVID-19 samples, and they came from the United States, Italy and Spain. Nucleic acid was either cDNA or gDNA, and it came from T cells, B-cell-depleted T cells, or PBMCs.

Germline CDR1 is GTSNPN and CDR2 is SVGIG (reference sequence). There are 14 residues in the CDR3. The V gene end was trimmed by 3 bases and the J gene end by 6 bases; junction bases not matched to a gene: 7. Per the study methods: Amplification with reference gene primers provided the estimates of nucleated cell counts. TCRdb's copy holds only in-frame clones and misses some; the assay was immunoSEQ multiplex PCR. V and J calls and clone size follow that table, whereas D and trimming were derived from the DNA. The profile covers over 200,000 clones, with nearly 85% appearing a single time and around 1.3% taken by the ten largest. Seattle's cohort entered during active infection and was followed longitudinally.

The origin of this receptor is a woman aged 25 to 39 with COVID-19, enrolled during active disease. Sequenced material: peripheral blood. The chain uses TRBV30 and TRBJ2-7; 11 bases line up with TRBD2. The CDR3 nucleotides are TGTGCCTGGAGCCTACTAGCGGGAGCGGGCGAGCAGTACTTC. Protein sequence: CAWSLLAGAGEQYF. Variable domain in full (rest from reference TRBV30 and TRBJ2-7): SQTIHQWPATLVQPVGSPLSLECTVEGTSNPNLYWYRQAAGRGLQLLFYSVGIGQISSEVPQNLSASRPQDRQFILSSKKLLLSDSGFYLCAWSLLAGAGEQYFGPGTRLTVT.